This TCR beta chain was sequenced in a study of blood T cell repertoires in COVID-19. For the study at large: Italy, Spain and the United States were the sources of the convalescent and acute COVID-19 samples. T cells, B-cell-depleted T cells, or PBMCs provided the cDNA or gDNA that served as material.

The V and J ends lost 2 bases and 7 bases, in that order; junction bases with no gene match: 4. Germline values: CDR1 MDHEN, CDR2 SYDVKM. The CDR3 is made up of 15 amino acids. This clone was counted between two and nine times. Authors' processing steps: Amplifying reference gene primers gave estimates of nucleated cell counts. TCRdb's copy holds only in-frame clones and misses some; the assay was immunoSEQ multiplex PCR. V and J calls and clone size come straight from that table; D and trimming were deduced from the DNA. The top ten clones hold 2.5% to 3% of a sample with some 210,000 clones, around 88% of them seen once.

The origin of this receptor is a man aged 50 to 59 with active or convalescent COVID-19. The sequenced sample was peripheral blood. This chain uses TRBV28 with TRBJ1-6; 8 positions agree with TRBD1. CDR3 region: CASSLEDRGNSPLHF. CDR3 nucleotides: TGTGCCAGCAGTTTAGAAGACAGGGGAAATTCACCCCTCCACTTT.